This T cell receptor (beta chain) was identified during a study of PD-1 blockade in classical Hodgkin lymphoma. Overall study findings and caveats: Some patients started nivolumab under 1 year after ASCT, and they were excluded. Patients newly diagnosed and complete responders had comparable baseline diversity. Repertoires differed for reasons still undefined, possibly disease activity or prior therapy. CD4+ but not CD8+ TCR diversity rose significantly by C4D1.

TCRdb's table, derived via immunoSEQ multiplex PCR, lists solely in-frame clones and lacks some. In the table there are tens of thousands of clones, over 70% of which are singletons. Note on this clone: Its cognate antigen is unknown.

There was relapse after autologous stem cell transplantation in every patient, and there was variation in brentuximab vedotin exposure. The length of the CDR3 is 13 residues. From germline, CDR1 is SQVTM and CDR2 ANQGSEA. J lost 1 base, V lost 6 bases, and 5 bases had no gene match. The receptor comes from a human donor with classical Hodgkin lymphoma. The chain joins TRBV29-1 to TRBJ1-1, with 7 bases identical to TRBD1. The sequencing here drew on peripheral blood mononuclear cells (PBMCs), taken before the second cycle of nivolumab. As DNA, the CDR3 is TGCAGCGTCCTAAACAGGGGGAACACTGAAGCTTTCTTT. Translated: CSVLNRGNTEAFF. Based on the CDR3 plus reference TRBV29-1 and TRBJ1-1, the full variable domain is SAVISQKPSRDICQRGTSLTIQCQVDSQVTMMFWYRQQPGQSLTLIATANQGSEATYESGFVIDKFPISRPNLTFSTLTVSNMSPEDSSIYLCSVLNRGNTEAFFGQGTRLTVV.